These 9 T cell receptor beta chains share one sample of origin, sequenced in a study of T cell changes during pregnancy in multiple sclerosis (dated by TCRdb to the late 2010s). The library was obtained by the immunoSEQ multiplex PCR assay. TCRdb holds this immuneACCESS table with in-frame rearrangements only. Some clones are missing; in checked studies, unresolved V genes explain under half, and the rest has no known cause. For this sample the table gives 60,000 to 75,000 clones, of which roughly 89% were detected only once. Around 2% of the sample comes from the top ten. Material: peripheral blood, obtained in the second trimester of pregnancy. The receptors come from a female donor with multiple sclerosis, enrolled in a pregnancy study.

The chain is built from TRBV5-3 and TRBJ1-2, with TRBD1 identical over 7 bases. TRBV5-3 is identified as an open reading frame with a role that is uncertain. V dropped 9 bases and J dropped 4; count of bases not matched to a gene: 9. The CDR3 runs to 13 residues. The CDR3 region is CAIGDSSGYGYTF. CDR3 sequence (DNA): TGTGCCATCGGGGACAGTTCTGGCTATGGCTACACCTTC.

V is TRBV4-3 and J is TRBJ2-5; 8 bases are a match to TRBD2. The germline gives CDR1 LGHNA, CDR2 YSLEER. V trimming: 1 base; J trimming: 1 base; junction bases outside the gene matches: 11. The CDR3 extends over 18 amino acids. The chain's CDR3 is CASSQVLGAGGIQETQYF. CDR3 sequence (DNA): TGCGCCAGCAGCCAAGTTTTGGGGGCGGGGGGTATCCAAGAGACCCAGTACTTC.

The chain has TRBV19 and TRBJ2-1; 11 bases line up with TRBD2. The CDR3 runs 12 residues. Trimming at V came to 7 bases and at J to 10 bases, leaving 3 bases not matched to a gene. Germline loops: CDR1 LNHDA, CDR2 SQIVND (reference sequence). The CDR3 here is CASTRTSGEQFF. The CDR3 DNA reads TGTGCCAGTACACGGACTAGCGGGGAGCAGTTCTTC. The complete variable domain, with remaining parts taken from reference TRBV19 and TRBJ2-1, reads DGGITQSPKYLFRKEGQNVTLSCEQNLNHDAMYWYRQDPGQGLRLIYYSQIVNDFQKGDIAEGYSVSREKKESFPLTVTSAQKNPTAFYLCASTRTSGEQFFGPGTRLTVL.

The chain couples TRBV19 to TRBJ2-2, with TRBD2 matching over 8 bases. The germline V gene encodes CDR1 LNHDA and CDR2 SQIVND (reference sequence). The CDR3 consists of 14 residues. Trimming removed 5 bases from V and 6 bases from J; junction bases left unmatched: 5. The CDR3 loop is CASSYGLASGELFF. CDR3 DNA: TGTGCCAGTAGTTATGGACTAGCCTCCGGGGAGCTGTTTTTT.

The genes are TRBV27 and TRBJ1-5; 8 bases align to TRBD1. CDR1 and CDR2 from the germline V gene are MNHEY and SMNVEV (reference sequence). Losses at the gene ends were 10 bases for V and 5 bases for J; bases not matched to a gene: 10. This CDR3 spans 14 amino acids. DNA of the CDR3: TGTGCCACCTCCCGACAGGGGAGGGATCAGCCCCAGCATTTT. Translation gives CATSRQGRDQPQHF.

V gene TRBV7-2 combines with J gene TRBJ1-1; weak D call: TRBD1 (6 bases). The CDR3 is 16 residues long. CDR1 is SGHTA, CDR2 FQGNSA, per germline. Trimming left V 3 bases short and J 1 base short, with 15 bases between. The CDR3 DNA follows: TGTGCCAGCAGCTTTCCTAAGACAGGACCGAACACTGAAGCTTTCTTT. Amino acids: CASSFPKTGPNTEAFF.

The genes are TRBV5-1 and TRBJ1-2, with D uncertain. Germline lookup yields CDR1 SGHRS and CDR2 YFSETQ. V lost 4 bases to trimming and J lost 4 bases, with 14 bases between them. The CDR3 is made up of 14 amino acids. CDR3 in DNA: TGCGCCAGCAGCCGAGAAGATTTCCTCTATGGCTACACCTTC. This sequence encodes CASSREDFLYGYTF.

The CDR3 here is CASSLTATGATNEKLFF. DNA for the CDR3: TGTGCCAGCAGTTTAACAGCCACAGGGGCAACTAATGAAAAACTGTTTTTT. The rearrangement uses TRBV28 and TRBJ1-4; 7 bases agree with TRBD1. This CDR3 spans 17 amino acids. The germline V gene encodes CDR1 MDHEN and CDR2 SYDVKM. V lost 2 bases to trimming and J lost 0 bases; unmatched junction nucleotides: 6.

A single count supports this clone. The CDR3 spells CASSGQGALYGYTF. The CDR3 DNA sequence: TGTGCCAGCAGCGGACAGGGGGCACTCTATGGCTACACCTTC. The V and J genes are TRBV11-3 and TRBJ1-2, with 11 positions matching TRBD1. After removal of 5 bases from V and 4 bases from J, the junction contained 3 bases not matched to a gene. This CDR3 has 14 amino acids. From germline, CDR1 is SGHNT and CDR2 YENEEA.